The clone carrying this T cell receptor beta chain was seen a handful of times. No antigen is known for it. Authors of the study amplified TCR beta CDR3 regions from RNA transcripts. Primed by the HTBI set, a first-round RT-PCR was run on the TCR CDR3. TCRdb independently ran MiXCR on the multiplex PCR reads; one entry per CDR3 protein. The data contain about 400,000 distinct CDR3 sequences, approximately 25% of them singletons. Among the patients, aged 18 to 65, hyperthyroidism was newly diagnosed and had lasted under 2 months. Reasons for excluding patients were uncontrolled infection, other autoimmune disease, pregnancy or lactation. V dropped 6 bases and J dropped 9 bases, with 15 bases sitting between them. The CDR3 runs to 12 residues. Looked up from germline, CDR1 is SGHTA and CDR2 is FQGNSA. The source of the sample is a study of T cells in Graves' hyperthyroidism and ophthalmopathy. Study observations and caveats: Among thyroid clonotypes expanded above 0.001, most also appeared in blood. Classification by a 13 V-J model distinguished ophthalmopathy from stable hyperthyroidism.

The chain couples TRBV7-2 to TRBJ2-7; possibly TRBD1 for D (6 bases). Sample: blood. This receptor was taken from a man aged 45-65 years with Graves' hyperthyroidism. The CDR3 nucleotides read TGTGCCAGCAGTTTACAGGGTGTCGGGCAGTACTTC. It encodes CASSLQGVGQYF. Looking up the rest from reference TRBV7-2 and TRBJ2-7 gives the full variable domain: GAGVSQSPSNKVTEKGKDVELRCDPISGHTALYWYRQSLGQGLEFLIYFQGNSAPDKSGLPSDRFSAERTGGSVSTLTIQRTQQEDSAVYLCASSLQGVGQYFGPGTRLTVT.